A selection of T cell receptor beta chains follows, all from one sample in a study of cytomegalovirus exposure and HLA in healthy donors. Here immunoSEQ multiplex PCR was the method, and the copy in TCRdb shows in-frame clones only, minus some. In the table there are 60,000 or so clones, around 68% of which are singletons. What was sequenced was PBMCs. Every receptor here comes from a man over 45 in good health and CMV-seropositive. Both conserved end residues are part of each CDR3. The order of the fields is clone size, J gene, D gene, V gene, CDR3 DNA, CDR3 protein. A D gene is named only where the DNA matches it firmly. Clone size, where shown, is once, few, many, or a class for clones that have expanded.

.,TRBJ2-7,TRBD1,TRBV6-5,TGTGCCAGCAGCAGACACGGACAGGGCTCCTACGAGCAGTACTTC,CASSRHGQGSYEQYF
.,TRBJ1-5,.,TRBV11-2,TGTGCCAGCAGCTTAGATGGGAGGGGCGATCAGCCCCAGCATTTT,CASSLDGRGDQPQHF
.,TRBJ2-3,.,TRBV20-1,TGCAGTGCAGCGAGGTCAGATACGCAGTATTTT,CSAARSDTQYF
.,TRBJ2-3,.,TRBV7-9,TGTGCCAGCAGCTTTTTAATACGAGAGGCGCAGTATTTT,CASSFLIREAQYF
.,TRBJ2-7,TRBD1,TRBV27,TGTGCCAGCAGTTTAGGGACAGGGGCGTTTGGCGAGCAGTACTTC,CASSLGTGAFGEQYF
.,TRBJ2-7,TRBD1,TRBV7-6,TGTGCCAGCAGCTCCCGGGACAGGGATGCCGAGCAGTACTTC,CASSSRDRDAEQYF
.,TRBJ2-5,.,TRBV5-1,TGCGCCAGCAGCTACACCGGGATCCCTTCAGAGACCCAGTACTTC,CASSYTGIPSETQYF
.,TRBJ1-4,TRBD1,TRBV10-3,TGTGCCATCAGTGAGAGAACAGGGGAGACTAATGAAAAACTGTTTTTT,CAISERTGETNEKLFF
.,TRBJ2-2,.,TRBV5-6,TGTGCCAGCAGCTTGGTAGGGGCGCCGAACACCGGGGAGCTGTTTTTT,CASSLVGAPNTGELFF
few,TRBJ2-7,TRBD2,TRBV11-2,TGTGCCAGCAGCTTGGGCAGCGGGGGGCACTACGAGCAGTACTTC,CASSLGSGGHYEQYF
.,TRBJ2-5,TRBD2,TRBV4-1,TGCGCCAGCAGCCTCGGACTAGCGGGCCAAGAGACCCAGTACTTC,CASSLGLAGQETQYF
.,TRBJ2-7,TRBD2,TRBV15,TGTGCCACCAGCAGAGATCTGGGCACGATCGGGAGGGCCCCCGAGCAGTACTTC,CATSRDLGTIGRAPEQYF
.,TRBJ2-2,.,TRBV5-1,TGCGCCAGCAGCTTGAGGGGGTCGAACACCGGGGAGCTGTTTTTT,CASSLRGSNTGELFF
.,TRBJ2-5,TRBD1,TRBV12-5,TGTGCTAGTGGTTTGTGGACAGGGGGAGGACAAGAGACCCAGTACTTC,CASGLWTGGGQETQYF
.,TRBJ2-7,TRBD1,TRBV18,TGTGCCAGCTCACCACCGGGGGGACAGGCCTTTGTCTACGAGCAGTACTTC,CASSPPGGQAFVYEQYF
.,TRBJ2-7,TRBD1,TRBV7-6,TGTGCCAGCAGCGCCGGACAGGGGGCTAGCGGGCTTTCCTACGAGCAGTACTTC,CASSAGQGASGLSYEQYF
.,TRBJ2-6,.,TRBV30,TGTGCCTGGAGTGGGGCAGCTGGGGCCAACGTCCTGACTTTC,CAWSGAAGANVLTF
.,TRBJ1-5,.,TRBV28,TGTGCCAGCAAACCGAGCGGAGTAGGCAATCAGCCCCAGCATTTT,CASKPSGVGNQPQHF
.,TRBJ1-1,TRBD1,TRBV30,TGTGCCTGGAGTTACAGGGGGAACACTGAAGCTTTCTTT,CAWSYRGNTEAFF
.,TRBJ1-3,TRBD1,TRBV9,TGTGCCAGCAGCGCCTGGACAGGCCTCTCTGGAAACACCATATATTTT,CASSAWTGLSGNTIYF
.,TRBJ1-1,.,TRBV29-1,TGCAGCGTTGAAGTTAGCCCGGACACTGAAGCTTTCTTT,CSVEVSPDTEAFF
.,TRBJ1-1,.,TRBV6-5,TGTGCCAGCAGTTACTCGCTCAGGGGTGGCACTGAAGCTTTCTTT,CASSYSLRGGTEAFF
.,TRBJ2-7,TRBD1,TRBV2,TGTGCCAGCAGGGGACAGGGGCCGAGCTCCTACGAGCAGTACTTC,CASRGQGPSSYEQYF
.,TRBJ2-7,TRBD2,TRBV6-5,TGTGCCAGCAGTTACTTTGGACTAGTCCACGAGCAGTACTTC,CASSYFGLVHEQYF
.,TRBJ2-1,.,TRBV6-5,TGTGCCAGCAGCCTTCGACAGGTATACAATGAGCAGTTCTTC,CASSLRQVYNEQFF
few,TRBJ2-3,TRBD2,TRBV18,TGTGCCAGCTCACCGTCCATGGGACTAGCGGGAGTGAAAGATACGCAGTATTTT,CASSPSMGLAGVKDTQYF
.,TRBJ2-3,TRBD1,TRBV29-1,TGCAGCGTGTCGACAGGGAATTATTACACAGATACGCAGTATTTT,CSVSTGNYYTDTQYF
.,TRBJ2-7,.,TRBV5-1,TGCGCCAGCAGCTTGGTACCAGGGGAAAAGCAGTACTTC,CASSLVPGEKQYF
.,TRBJ2-7,.,TRBV9,TGTGCCAGCAGCGTAGACCCCGCCGACGGGTCCTACGGGCAGTACTTC,CASSVDPADGSYGQYF
.,TRBJ2-6,TRBD2,TRBV18,TGTGCCAGCTCATCTAGCGGGACCGTCTCTGGGGCCAACGTCCTGACTTTC,CASSSSGTVSGANVLTF
.,TRBJ1-4,.,TRBV5-1,TGCGCCAGCAGCTTGGGGGACACGTTTAATGAAAAACTGTTTTTT,CASSLGDTFNEKLFF
.,TRBJ2-3,.,TRBV29-1,TGCAGCGTTGCGACGCATAGCCAGTATTTT,CSVATHSQYF
.,TRBJ2-1,.,TRBV9,TGTGCCAGCAGCGTGGAAGGGAGGAACAATGAGCAGTTCTTC,CASSVEGRNNEQFF
.,TRBJ1-1,.,TRBV6-5,TGTGCCAGCAGTTTTTCAGGAGGCACTGAAGCTTTCTTT,CASSFSGGTEAFF
few,TRBJ2-1,.,TRBV6-4,TGTGCCAGCAGTGACTCGGCGGGAAAGTACAATGAGCAGTTCTTC,CASSDSAGKYNEQFF
.,TRBJ1-1,.,TRBV5-1,TGCGCCAGCAGTCCGGGAAGGGTTTACACTGAAGCTTTCTTT,CASSPGRVYTEAFF
.,TRBJ2-1,.,TRBV5-1,TGCGCCAGCAGCGTAGAACTACTAGCAGGCTATGAGCAGTTCTTC,CASSVELLAGYEQFF
.,TRBJ2-3,.,TRBV5-1,TGCGCCAGCAGCTTGGAAGCGAGGCCAGATACGCAGTATTTT,CASSLEARPDTQYF
.,TRBJ1-1,.,TRBV7-2,TGTGCCAGCAGCTATGCGGGGGCTGAAGCTTTCTTT,CASSYAGAEAFF
once,TRBJ1-5,.,TRBV29-1,TGCAGCGTCTCCACAGGGTCCCATCAGCCCCAGCATTTT,CSVSTGSHQPQHF
once,TRBJ2-3,.,TRBV7-2,TGTGCCAGCAGCCCCCGGGTCACAGATACGCAGTATTTT,CASSPRVTDTQYF
.,TRBJ2-3,TRBD2,TRBV14,TGTGCCAGCAGCCGAGCGGGGGCTCCAGGTACGCAGTATTTT,CASSRAGAPGTQYF
.,TRBJ2-1,.,TRBV30,TGTGCCTCCCCCGGTAGGGGGAGCAATGAGCAGTTCTTC,CASPGRGSNEQFF
.,TRBJ2-1,TRBD2,TRBV9,TGTGCCAGCAGTCCGCGGCTAGCGGGGGGGTCGGGTGAGCAGTTCTTC,CASSPRLAGGSGEQFF
.,TRBJ2-3,TRBD1,TRBV9,TGTGCCAGCAGCCCCTCCGGAACAGGGGCCGGAGTGGATACGCAGTATTTT,CASSPSGTGAGVDTQYF
.,TRBJ2-7,.,TRBV30,TGTGCCTGTCTTAGTTCCCCCTACGAGCAGTACTTC,CACLSSPYEQYF
.,TRBJ1-1,.,TRBV7-9,TGTGCCAGCAGCTTAAGGGCAGGGATTTTGGCCACTGAAGCTTTCTTT,CASSLRAGILATEAFF
.,TRBJ2-3,.,TRBV6-5,TGTGCCAGCATCCTGGGGGGATCTGATACGCAGTATTTT,CASILGGSDTQYF
.,TRBJ2-5,TRBD2,TRBV5-4,TGTGCCAGCATCCTAGCGGGGGGGCAAGAGACCCAGTACTTC,CASILAGGQETQYF
.,TRBJ2-7,.,TRBV5-1,TGCGCCAGCAGCTTAGTGTCCCAGGGACACTACGAGCAGTACTTC,CASSLVSQGHYEQYF
.,TRBJ2-2,.,TRBV6-5,TGTGCCAGCAGTTCCCTCCGACTTGAGGGTGTAGGGGAGCTGTTTTTT,CASSSLRLEGVGELFF
.,TRBJ2-1,TRBD2,TRBV5-1,TGCGCCAGCGGCGGGGGGGGCGAATCCTACAATGAGCAGTTCTTC,CASGGGGESYNEQFF
.,TRBJ2-5,TRBD1,TRBV13,TGTGCCAGCAGCCTCGCTGGACAGGAAGAGACCCAGTACTTC,CASSLAGQEETQYF
.,TRBJ2-7,TRBD2,TRBV5-1,TGCGCCAGCAGCTTACTAGCGGGAGGTGGCGAGCAGTACTTC,CASSLLAGGGEQYF
few,TRBJ2-1,.,TRBV29-1,TGCAGCGTTGATTACAGCGGATTGTACAATGAGCAGTTCTTC,CSVDYSGLYNEQFF
.,TRBJ1-1,.,TRBV14,TGTGCCAGCAGCCAAGGTTACAGGGCTGAAGCTTTCTTT,CASSQGYRAEAFF
.,TRBJ2-3,TRBD1,TRBV18,TGTGCCAGCTCACCCGGGCAGGGGGCAAGAGATACGCAGTATTTT,CASSPGQGARDTQYF